A single sample gave rise to the 9 T cell receptor beta chains below, sequenced in a study of human T cells and chemical hapten exposure. As to time point: patch test 1, 2 weeks after DPC sensitization. Treatment: therapeutic diphenylcyclopropenone sensitization with weekly scalp DPC. TCRdb used MiXCR to reprocess the RACE reads, holding one entry per CDR3 protein. The sample yields approximately 110,000 distinct CDR3 sequences, around 10% seen once. Sequencing was performed on whole blood, taken in connection with sensitization to the hapten diphenylcyclopropenone (DPC). The receptors here all came from a woman between 35 and 50 years old with alopecia areata. Some clones in this sample may be carry-over from other donors' samples.

Many counts were recorded for this clonotype. The gene calls are TRBV29-1 and TRBJ2-7, with TRBD1 as a possible D gene (6 bases). Trimming removed 6 bases from V and 1 base from J, with 13 bases in between. Germline CDR1 is SQVTM and CDR2 is ANQGSEA. The length of the CDR3 is 13 residues. The CDR3: CSVSGASSYEQYF. The CDR3 coding sequence is TGCAGCGTCTCAGGGGCTAGTTCCTACGAGCAGTACTTC.

The chain joins TRBV20-1 to TRBJ2-7, with D perhaps TRBD2 (5 bases). Between the trimmed V and J ends, which lost 2 bases and 5 bases, there was a span of 13 bases. The CDR3 extends over 13 amino acids. CDR1 is DFQATT and CDR2 is SNEGSKA in the germline V gene (reference sequence). The CDR3 DNA is TGCAGTGCTAGAATCGCGGGCTTCAACGAGCAGTACTTC. Translation: CSARIAGFNEQYF.

Turning to this clonotype: In this CDR3 the conserved last residue, phenylalanine or tryptophan, is missing, so a read error is likely. V usage is TRBV5-5 and J usage is TRBJ2-7, with 10 bases matching TRBD2. The V segment lost 0 bases and the J segment 7 bases; nucleotides outside the gene matches: 4. This CDR3 has 14 residues. CDR1 and CDR2 from the germline V gene are SGHKS and YYEKEE (reference sequence). For the CDR3, the DNA is TGTGCCAGCAGCTTGGTACTAGCGGGATGGGAGCAGTACTCC. Translating it yields CASSLVLAGWEQYS.

This clonotype came up a few times. This rearrangement joins TRBV20-1 to TRBJ2-2; D gene ambiguous. The germline V and J ends were trimmed by 1 base and 8 bases, with 11 bases remaining between them. The germline CDR1 and CDR2 sequences are DFQATT and SNEGSKA (reference sequence). The CDR3 extends over 13 amino acids. The CDR3 region is CSARAGFRGELFF. The CDR3 DNA reads TGCAGTGCTAGAGCGGGCTTCCGTGGGGAGCTGTTTTTT.

V and J are TRBV29-1 and TRBJ2-1, with a tentative D call TRBD2 (5 bases). The CDR3 is 12 residues long. Trimming cost V 3 bases and J 9 bases, with 12 bases left between them. Germline loops: CDR1 SQVTM, CDR2 ANQGSEA. The CDR3 sequence: CSVDLASREQFF. The CDR3 DNA sequence: TGCAGCGTTGATCTAGCATCCCGTGAGCAGTTCTTC.

The table lists this clonotype with many counts. The rearrangement joins TRBV18 to TRBJ1-1; D ambiguous. This CDR3 spans 13 amino acids. Germline assignment: CDR1 KGHSH and CDR2 LQKENI. Trimming took 2 bases from V and 6 from J, leaving 10 bases between them. CDR3 sequence: CASSPGRGPEAFF. The CDR3 bases are TGTGCCAGCTCACCAGGGCGAGGGCCTGAAGCTTTCTTT.

The chain uses TRBV19 and TRBJ1-5, with D uncertain. The germline gives CDR1 LNHDA, CDR2 SQIVND (reference sequence). V lost 1 base and J lost 3, with 13 bases in between. The CDR3 consists of 16 residues. CDR3 sequence reads: CASSIVGSRINQPQHF. In DNA, the CDR3 is TGTGCCAGTAGTATAGTGGGCAGTCGGATCAATCAGCCCCAGCATTTT.

The chain carries TRBV29-1 and TRBJ2-7; TRBD2 matches 10 bases. The CDR3 has 13 residues. J lost 6 bases, V lost 3 bases, and 5 bases had no gene match. Germline values: CDR1 SQVTM, CDR2 ANQGSEA. The CDR3 loop reads CSVDGAGGREQYF. DNA of the CDR3: TGCAGCGTTGATGGAGCGGGAGGGCGCGAGCAGTACTTC.

In this sample, this clonotype turned up many times. The chain couples TRBV9 to TRBJ2-7; D perhaps matches TRBD2 (5 bases). CDR3 length equals 14 residues. V was pared by 4 bases and J by 1 base, with 12 bases between. Germline CDR1 reads SGDLS; CDR2 reads YYNGEE. CDR3 in DNA: TGTGCCAGCAGCCCGGAGGTGGGGTCCTACGAGCAGTACTTC. As protein: CASSPEVGSYEQYF.